This is a list of T cell receptor beta chains from one sample in a study of OX40 agonist ivuxolimab in advanced cancers. Profiled with immunoSEQ multiplex PCR; TCRdb holds only in-frame clones, not every one. The sample holds 60,000 to 75,000 clones, 65% to 85% seen once. The sample here was CD4+ or CD8+ T cells sorted from blood, taken in a trial of the OX40 agonist ivuxolimab. Source of these receptors: an adult with an advanced solid tumor such as melanoma, head and neck, liver or kidney cancer. CDR3s include the opening cysteine and the closing phenylalanine or tryptophan. Fields, in order: D gene, clone size, CDR3 length, J gene, V gene, CDR3 DNA, CDR3 protein. The D gene is left open where the match is weak. Rows may omit the clone size; those that give it use once, few, many or a size class.

>.|few|12|TRBJ1-1|TRBV10-3
TGTGCCATCAGTGAGGGGAACACTGAAGCTTTCTTT
CAISEGNTEAFF
>TRBD2|.|19|TRBJ2-1|TRBV5-1
TGCGCCAGCAGCGTGGGGACTAGCGGGAGTCAAGAAGGTACATATGAGCAGTTCTTC
CASSVGTSGSQEGTYEQFF
>TRBD1|few|15|TRBJ1-6|TRBV19
TGTGCCAGTGCCGGGGACAGGGCCAACTTTTCACCCCTCCACTTT
CASAGDRANFSPLHF
>TRBD2|once|15|TRBJ2-1|TRBV4-1
TGCGCCAGCAGCCAAGCTCTAGCGGGGAGTCATGAGCAGTTCTTC
CASSQALAGSHEQFF
>.|.|17|TRBJ2-2|TRBV19
TGTGCCAGTAGTATAGATTATGGGGCGGGTCGCCCCGGGGAGCTGTTTTTT
CASSIDYGAGRPGELFF
>.|.|13|TRBJ2-7|TRBV25-1
TGTGCCAGCAGCCACGGGGCGAGGTACGAGCAGTACTTC
CASSHGARYEQYF
>.|.|14|TRBJ2-1|TRBV28
TGTGCCAGCAGTTTACCCAGCTCCTACAATGAGCAGTTCTTC
CASSLPSSYNEQFF
>TRBD1|.|15|TRBJ2-3|TRBV7-2
TGTGCCAGCAGCCCGGGACAGGTTGGCACAGATACGCAGTATTTT
CASSPGQVGTDTQYF
>.|.|14|TRBJ1-2|TRBV7-8
TGTGCCAGCAGCTTTAGAGGGACAAGAAATGGCTACACCTTC
CASSFRGTRNGYTF
>TRBD1|.|15|TRBJ1-1|TRBV11-3
TGTGCCAGCAGCTTAGTGGGACAGGAGAACACTGAAGCTTTCTTT
CASSLVGQENTEAFF
>.|.|15|TRBJ1-1|TRBV10-3
TGTGCCATCAGTGAGTCATGGCTGCAGGACACTGAAGCTTTCTTT
CAISESWLQDTEAFF
>.|few|14|TRBJ2-5|TRBV21-1
TGTGCCAGCAGCAAAGGTCTTGTACAAGAGACCCAGTACTTC
CASSKGLVQETQYF
>.|.|15|TRBJ1-3|TRBV28
TGTGCCAGCAGTTTTGACTCCAACTCTGGAAACACCATATATTTT
CASSFDSNSGNTIYF
>TRBD1|.|15|TRBJ2-7|TRBV5-1
TGCGCCAGCAGCTTGGAGGACAGGGCAAAAGGCGAGCAGTACTTC
CASSLEDRAKGEQYF
>.|.|12|TRBJ2-7|TRBV2
TGTGCCAGCAGTGCAAATTCCTACGAGCAGTACTTC
CASSANSYEQYF
>.|.|15|TRBJ1-2|TRBV7-9
TGTGCCAGCAGCCGGTTGGGAGGGAGGAGCTATGGCTACACCTTC
CASSRLGGRSYGYTF
>.|.|13|TRBJ1-1|TRBV6-6
TGTGCCAGCAGTTATAGGCAGAGCTATGAAGCTTTCTTT
CASSYRQSYEAFF
>TRBD1|.|15|TRBJ2-3|TRBV6-5
TGTGCCAGCAGTTACCAACAGGGGGCCACAGATACGCAGTATTTT
CASSYQQGATDTQYF
>.|.|14|TRBJ2-3|TRBV23-1
TGCGCCAGCAGTCAATCTCTGCGAATGGGTACGCAGTATTTT
CASSQSLRMGTQYF
>.|once|12|TRBJ1-1|TRBV19
TGTGCCAGTAGTATAGTAGGGGGTGAAGCTTTCTTT
CASSIVGGEAFF
>.|.|17|TRBJ2-7|TRBV7-9
TGTGCCAGCAGCTCCCCGCTTACTATGAACGGTGGCTACGAGCAGTACTTC
CASSSPLTMNGGYEQYF
>TRBD2|.|15|TRBJ2-3|TRBV7-6
TGTGCCAGCAGCTCTCTAGCGGGTTTAACAGATACGCAGTATTTT
CASSSLAGLTDTQYF
>.|few|13|TRBJ1-2|TRBV7-9
TGTGCCAGCAGCTTATGGACTCTCTATGGCTACACCTTC
CASSLWTLYGYTF
>.|.|11|TRBJ2-3|TRBV30
TGTGCCTGGAGTGTTCCTGATACGCAGTATTTT
CAWSVPDTQYF
>.|.|14|TRBJ1-1|TRBV5-1
TGCGCCAGCAGGAAAGGTGACAGGCCCACTGAAGCTTTCTTT
CASRKGDRPTEAFF
>.|.|13|TRBJ1-4|TRBV5-1
TGCGCCAGCAGCCCAGCGGGGAATGAAAAACTGTTTTTT
CASSPAGNEKLFF
>TRBD1|.|16|TRBJ1-4|TRBV7-9
TGTGCCAGCAGCTTAGCCCTGGGGACAGGGCGCGAAAAACTGTTTTTT
CASSLALGTGREKLFF
>.|.|13|TRBJ1-2|TRBV11-2
TGTGCCAGCTCCAAAAACAGAAACTATGGCTACACCTTC
CASSKNRNYGYTF
>.|.|15|TRBJ1-2|TRBV28
TGTGCCAGCAGTTTAAGGTGGACAGCAAACTATGGCTACACCTTC
CASSLRWTANYGYTF
>.|.|15|TRBJ2-2|TRBV18
TGTGCCAGCTCACCACGGTACCCGAACACCGGGGAGCTGTTTTTT
CASSPRYPNTGELFF
>TRBD1|.|16|TRBJ2-1|TRBV11-2
TGTGCCAGCAGCTTAGAGGTGACAGGGTACTACAATGAGCAGTTCTTC
CASSLEVTGYYNEQFF
>.|.|16|TRBJ2-1|TRBV19
TGTGCCAGTAGTATAGATCAAAGGAGCTCCTACAATGAGCAGTTCTTC
CASSIDQRSSYNEQFF
>TRBD1|.|16|TRBJ1-5|TRBV19
TGTGCCAGTAGTAGACAGGGGGCGCAGAGTATACAGCCCCAGCATTTT
CASSRQGAQSIQPQHF
>.|once|14|TRBJ2-3|TRBV5-6
TGTGCCAGCAGCTCGTCTCGTTTTACAGATACGCAGTATTTT
CASSSSRFTDTQYF